The text below deals with one T cell receptor beta chain. In the original workflow: Researchers report that nucleated cell counts were estimated from reference gene primer amplification. Assay used: immunoSEQ multiplex PCR; TCRdb lists only in-frame clones, some missing. From that table come the V and J calls and clone size; the DNA was used to work out D and trimming. The sample lists 150,000 or so clones, around 87% occurring once. The data were taken from a study of blood T cell repertoires in COVID-19. Study background: COVID-19 samples collected from the United States, Italy and Spain covered acute and convalescent phases. Sources were T cells, B-cell-depleted T cells, or PBMCs; the material itself was cDNA or gDNA.

Unmatched junction bases numbered 5, after V lost 4 bases and J lost 0 bases. This CDR3 is built from 16 residues. Germline V lookup: CDR1 LNHDA, CDR2 SQIVND (reference sequence). Enrolment of Seattle patients took place during active infection, and they were followed longitudinally. The sequenced sample consisted of peripheral blood. This TCR was recovered from a man aged 55 to 70 with COVID-19, enrolled during active disease. The rearrangement links TRBV19 to TRBJ1-4, with TRBD1 matching over 7 bases. CDR3 region: CASSTLGTATNEKLFF. DNA of the CDR3: TGTGCCAGTAGTACGTTGGGGACAGCAACTAATGAAAAACTGTTTTTT.